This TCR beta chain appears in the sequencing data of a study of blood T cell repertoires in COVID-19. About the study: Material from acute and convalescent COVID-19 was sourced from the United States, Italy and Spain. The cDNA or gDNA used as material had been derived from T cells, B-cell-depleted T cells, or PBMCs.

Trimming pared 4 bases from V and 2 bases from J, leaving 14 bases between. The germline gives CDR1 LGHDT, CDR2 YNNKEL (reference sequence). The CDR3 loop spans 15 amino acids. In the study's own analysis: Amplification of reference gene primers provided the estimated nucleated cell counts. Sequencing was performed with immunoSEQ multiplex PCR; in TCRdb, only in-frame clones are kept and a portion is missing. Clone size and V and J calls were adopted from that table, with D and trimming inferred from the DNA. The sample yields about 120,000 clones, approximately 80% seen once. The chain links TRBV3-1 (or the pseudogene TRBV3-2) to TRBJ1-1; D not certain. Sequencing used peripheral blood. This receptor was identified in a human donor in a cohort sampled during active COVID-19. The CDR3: CASSPTDTTNTEAFF. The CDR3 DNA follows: TGTGCCAGCAGCCCGACCGACACAACCAACACTGAAGCTTTCTTT.